Here is one T cell receptor (beta chain) with its context. The antigen it recognizes is unknown. No qualities accompany the bases; no much larger clone lies one base away. The sample comes from a study of T cell responses to AZD1222 COVID-19 vaccine (dated by TCRdb to about 2021). With respect to the entire study: AZD1222 recipients with second doses at about 4 weeks or about 12 weeks were pooled, because spike-specific TCR depth and breadth did not differ between schedules. TCR sequencing was performed for some 250 trial participants, of whom around 210 were given two doses of AZD1222 and around 26 were given two doses of MenACWY control vaccine. Trial participants were enrolled into age subgroups of 18-55, 56-69 and 70-plus years, which contained around 150, 28 and 57 TCR-sequenced participants, respectively. Findings and caveats that apply to the study as a whole: CD4 TCRs associated with the vaccine covered the entire spike protein, and the dominant responses were in regions 160-218 and 743-854. No day 14 peak-response samples were available, so repertoires were characterized only after the peak T cell response. In the small 56-69-year group, the increase in depth fell short of significance, most likely because of low power. Nearly half of unique spike-specific TCRs reportedly recognized epitopes outside regions mutated in the B.1.351 and B.1.1.7 variants. Spike-specific TCR breadth and depth rose significantly after two AZD1222 doses compared with day 0 and with MenACWY recipients. Conclusions about previously exposed vaccinees were limited because only six or seven AZD1222 recipients were SARS-CoV-2 seropositive at baseline. Most participants were white British and females outnumbered males, and the authors suggested that clonal diversity may have been underestimated.

At the junction V is shortened by 2 bases and J by 3 bases, with 10 bases in between. The CDR3 holds 13 amino acids from the cysteine to the phenylalanine. Of the read, only the CDR3 DNA is kept; its 39 bases are in frame from base 1. The germline V gene (reference sequence) supplies CDR1 GTSNPN and CDR2 SVGIG. The CDR3 regions of human TCRbeta chains were analyzed by immunosequencing. The authors processed their data as follows. Repertoire TCRs were checked for matches against a reference library of SARS-CoV-2-specific TCRs that had been generated using the MIRA antigen-specificity platform. Breadth was defined as the fraction of unique TCRs that were SARS-CoV-2-associated. Depth was defined as the fraction of total T cells that were SARS-CoV-2-associated. Using the MIRA data, each spike-specific TCR was mapped to the spike region that the TCR reacts to and placed in a CD4 or CD8 class. Log10-transformed breadth and depth values were compared by one-way ANOVA with Sidak's multiple comparisons tests. The table was pulled from immuneACCESS by TCRdb, which kept in-frame rearrangements only. Such tables lose some clones; where checked, under half of the loss comes from unresolved V genes, and the rest has no known cause. The V and J calls and clone size come from that table; D and trimming were worked out from the DNA. The sample data list over 120,000 clones, and roughly 91% of these were observed just once. The top ten hold about 8.6% of the sample.

In the paper's terms, the time point label means: baseline before first vaccination. The vaccinee samples were drawn from two UK trials, COV001 and COV002, one of which was a single-blind randomized controlled phase 2/3 trial testing AZD1222 (ChAdOx1 nCoV-19) in healthy adults. For TCRbeta chain sequencing, PBMC samples from trial participants were taken at day 0 and at day 28 after the second dose. Sequenced here: peripheral blood, sampled on day 0 of AZD1222 vaccination. The receptor comes from an adult in good health. Recombination connected TRBV30 to TRBJ1-2, with a tentative D gene TRBD1 over 5 matching bases. The CDR3 in this case is CAWSTQGYYGYTF. DNA sequence: TGTGCCTGGAGTACCCAGGGATACTATGGCTACACCTTC.